The 22 T cell receptor beta chains below were found in one sample sequenced in a study of monozygotic twins with inflammatory bowel disease. Reanalyzing the 5' RACE reads, TCRdb keeps one entry per CDR3 protein, without DNA. This table lists 300,000 to 400,000 distinct CDR3 sequences. Sequencing input: blood. Receptor source: a human donor with ulcerative colitis or Crohn's disease, or a healthy co-twin of an affected twin (not recorded which).

V is TRBV4-3 and J is TRBJ1-1. The CDR3 length is 15 residues. CDR1 is LGHNA and CDR2 is YSLEER in the germline V gene. Here the CDR3 reads CASSQGAGPATEAFF.

The chain links TRBV20-1 to TRBJ1-1; checking the TCRdb D call of TRBD1 is not possible without DNA. The germline V gene has CDR1 DFQATT and CDR2 SNEGSKA (reference sequence). CDR3 length: 14 residues. CDR3 region: CSANGQGPKGEAFF.

The V gene is TRBV24-1, the J gene TRBJ2-1; as DNA is missing, the TRBD2 call by TCRdb cannot be tested. Germline CDR1 is KGHDR and CDR2 is SFDVKD. The CDR3 covers 16 residues. The CDR3: CATSESTSGFYNEQFF.

The gene calls are TRBV12-3 or TRBV12-4 and TRBJ2-7; the D call of TRBD1 rests on TCRdb alone, since no DNA is present to check it. This CDR3 has 14 residues. The CDR3 protein is CASSRTGSSYEQYF.

This rearrangement joins TRBV10-3 to TRBJ2-7; TCRdb names TRBD1, which stays unverified in the absence of DNA. Germline CDR1 reads ENHRY; CDR2 reads SYGVKD. The CDR3 length is 18 residues. This CDR3 is CAISDLARRTAHSYEQYF.

The gene calls are TRBV20-1 and TRBJ2-7; the D call from TCRdb, TRBD2, cannot be confirmed without DNA. The CDR3 is made up of 15 amino acids. Germline V gene sequence: CDR1 DFQATT, CDR2 SNEGSKA (reference sequence). CDR3 sequence: CSASYPGPSSYEQYF.

The CDR3 loop is CASSPRKIGSPSTDTQYF. V gene TRBV11-2 combines with J gene TRBJ2-3; as DNA is missing, the TRBD2 call by TCRdb cannot be tested. Germline V lookup: CDR1 SGHAT, CDR2 FQNNGV. CDR3 length: 18 amino acids.

The genes are TRBV7-2 and TRBJ2-1; TCRdb designates TRBD1, a call that cannot be tested without DNA. Germline values: CDR1 SGHTA, CDR2 FQGNSA. The CDR3 has 14 residues. The CDR3: CASSFEVAPNEQFF.

J is TRBJ2-1 and V is TRBV2; the D gene TCRdb calls, TRBD2, cannot be checked with no DNA. This CDR3 has 15 amino acids. Germline V gives CDR1 SNHLY, CDR2 FYNNEI. The CDR3 loop reads CASSTLAGGYNEQFF.

The chain carries TRBV6-5 and TRBJ2-1; TCRdb's assignment of TRBD2 cannot be checked, as there is no DNA. The germline V gene encodes CDR1 MNHEY and CDR2 SVGAGI. There are 15 residues in the CDR3. Here the CDR3 reads CASSYSTFGRDEQFF.

This chain links TRBV6-2 or TRBV6-3 with TRBJ2-1; the TCRdb call, TRBD2, lacks DNA for checking. The germline CDR1 and CDR2 sequences are MNHEY and SVGEGT. This CDR3 has 18 amino acids. The CDR3 reads CASSYSHRGAGLYNEQFF.

V and J are TRBV27 and TRBJ2-5; as DNA is missing, the TRBD2 call by TCRdb cannot be tested. The CDR3 is 15 amino acids. Germline V gives CDR1 MNHEY, CDR2 SMNVEV (reference sequence). This CDR3 is CASSPALIRSETQYF.

The J gene is TRBJ2-7, the V gene TRBV2; TCRdb designates TRBD2, a call that cannot be tested without DNA. Germline CDR1 SNHLY, CDR2 FYNNEI. The CDR3 runs to 14 residues. CDR3 loop: CASLSGMSSYEQYF.

This sequence joins TRBV12-3 or TRBV12-4 and TRBJ2-1; TCRdb designates TRBD2, a call that cannot be tested without DNA. The CDR3 consists of 15 residues. CDR3 protein: CASTPSSGRRDEQFF.

The CDR3 sequence is CASSSVTAEETQYF. The chain employs TRBV7-6 and TRBJ2-5. CDR1 is SGHVS and CDR2 is FNYEAQ in the germline V gene. The CDR3 runs 14 residues.

The chain employs TRBV6-5 and TRBJ1-4. Germline values: CDR1 MNHEY, CDR2 SVGAGI. This CDR3 has 17 residues. CDR3 sequence reads: CASSYSSLYAANEKLFF.

V gene TRBV12-3 or TRBV12-4 combines with J gene TRBJ2-1; the TCRdb call, TRBD2, lacks DNA for checking. The CDR3 covers 17 residues. The CDR3 region is CASSARLAGFRLDEQFF.

The rearrangement uses TRBV7-9 and TRBJ1-6. The CDR3 is 15 amino acids. Per the germline V gene, CDR1 is SEHNR and CDR2 is FQNEAQ (reference sequence). CDR3 in amino acids: CASSSGGGRNSPLHF.

The chain is built from TRBV4-1 and TRBJ2-2; absent DNA, TCRdb's TRBD1 call cannot be checked. The CDR3 extends over 16 amino acids. Germline V gene lookup returns CDR1 MGHRA and CDR2 YSYEKL. This chain's CDR3 is CASSQALQGWSGELFF.

The chain combines TRBV7-9 with TRBJ1-4; TCRdb lists TRBD1, though no DNA is available to test this call. CDR1 is SEHNR, CDR2 FQNEAQ, per germline (reference sequence). The CDR3 covers 15 residues. This chain's CDR3 is CASSLDPGPNEKLFF.

The V gene is TRBV10-2, the J gene TRBJ1-4; TCRdb selects TRBD1, and the lack of DNA leaves this call unchecked. The CDR3 is 14 amino acids. Germline V gene lookup returns CDR1 WSHSY and CDR2 SAAADI. CDR3: CASSERQGWEKLFF.

The V gene is TRBV24-1, the J gene TRBJ1-1. The germline CDR1 and CDR2 sequences are KGHDR and SFDVKD. This CDR3 comprises 14 residues. The CDR3 reads CATSDSRRLREAFF.